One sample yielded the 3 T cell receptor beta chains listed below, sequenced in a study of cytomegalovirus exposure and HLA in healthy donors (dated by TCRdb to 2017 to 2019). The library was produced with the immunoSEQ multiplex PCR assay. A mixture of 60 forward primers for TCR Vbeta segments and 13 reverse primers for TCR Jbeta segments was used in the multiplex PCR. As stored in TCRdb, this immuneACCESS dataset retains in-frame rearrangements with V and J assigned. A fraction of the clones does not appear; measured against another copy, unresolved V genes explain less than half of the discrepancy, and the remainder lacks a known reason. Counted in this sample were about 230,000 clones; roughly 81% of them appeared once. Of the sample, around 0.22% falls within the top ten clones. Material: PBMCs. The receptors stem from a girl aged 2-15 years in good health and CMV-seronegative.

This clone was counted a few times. The chain's CDR3 is CASSRDPGPSWNTF. As DNA, the CDR3 is TGTGCCAGCAGCCGAGACCCGGGTCCTTCTTGGAACACCTTC. The rearrangement joins TRBV7-9 to TRBJ1-2; D is unresolved. The CDR3 is made up of 14 amino acids. V lost 5 bases and J lost 12, with 22 bases in between. In germline, CDR1 is SEHNR, CDR2 FQNEAQ (reference sequence).

DNA of the CDR3: TGTGCCAGCAGTTTAAACAGCTACCAGACGTCCTACAATGAGCAGTTCTTC. Translated: CASSLNSYQTSYNEQFF. The chain is built from TRBV27 and TRBJ2-1; D unresolved. Trimming stripped 2 bases from V and 1 base from J, with 15 bases between. The CDR3 has 17 amino acids. From germline, CDR1 is MNHEY and CDR2 SMNVEV (reference sequence).

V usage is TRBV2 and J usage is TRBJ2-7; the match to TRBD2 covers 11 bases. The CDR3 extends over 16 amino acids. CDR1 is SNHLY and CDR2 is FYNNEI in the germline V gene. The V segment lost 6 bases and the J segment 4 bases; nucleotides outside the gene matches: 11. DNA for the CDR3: TGTGCCAGCAGAGAACGGGCGGGACTAGCGGCTTACGAGCAGTACTTC. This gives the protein CASRERAGLAAYEQYF.